This TCR beta chain was sequenced during a study of blood T cell repertoires in COVID-19. Study context: T cells, B-cell-depleted T cells, or PBMCs supplied cDNA or gDNA.

In terms of age and location, participants ranged from roughly 18 to 95 years and lived in roughly 22 US areas. Original methodology: For nucleated cells, counts were estimated from reference gene primer amplification. Clones were read by immunoSEQ multiplex PCR, and TCRdb kept only the in-frame ones, dropping some. The V and J calls and clone size are taken from that table; D and trimming were inferred from the DNA. The repertoire holds about 270,000 clones, with roughly nine tenths as singletons. In germline, CDR1 is LNHNV, CDR2 YYDKDF (reference sequence). V lost 2 bases and J 2 bases, leaving 14 bases between the germline ends. The length of the CDR3 is 16 residues.

Sequencing was done on a sample of PBMCs or T cells enriched from blood (not recorded which). This chain uses TRBV15 with TRBJ2-3; a possible D gene is TRBD1 (6 bases). The TCR comes from a woman aged 18-30 years who had recovered from COVID-19. CDR3 loop: CATSRRTAFNTDTQYF. CDR3 coding DNA: TGTGCCACCAGCAGAAGGACAGCCTTTAACACAGATACGCAGTATTTT.